This T cell receptor (beta chain) emerged from a study of CD8+ T cells in alopecia areata. From alopecia areata patients, lesional scalp punch biopsies and peripheral blood were collected. Sequencing relied on a cDNA template that was reverse transcribed from extracted RNA. Here immunoSEQ multiplex PCR was the method, and the copy in TCRdb shows in-frame clones only, minus some. Among about 12,000 clones listed, roughly three fifths were seen once. The source is a human donor with alopecia areata. The specimen sequenced was skin.

In nucleotides, the CDR3 is TGCGCCAGCAGCAAAGGGTTATCAGAAGCTTTCTTT. It yields the protein CASSKGLSEAFF. V and J are TRBV5-1 and TRBJ1-1; D is uncertain. CDR1 SGHRS and CDR2 YFSETQ come from the germline V gene. The CDR3 consists of 12 residues. With 4 bases removed from V and 8 bases from J, the gap between germline ends came to 12 bases.